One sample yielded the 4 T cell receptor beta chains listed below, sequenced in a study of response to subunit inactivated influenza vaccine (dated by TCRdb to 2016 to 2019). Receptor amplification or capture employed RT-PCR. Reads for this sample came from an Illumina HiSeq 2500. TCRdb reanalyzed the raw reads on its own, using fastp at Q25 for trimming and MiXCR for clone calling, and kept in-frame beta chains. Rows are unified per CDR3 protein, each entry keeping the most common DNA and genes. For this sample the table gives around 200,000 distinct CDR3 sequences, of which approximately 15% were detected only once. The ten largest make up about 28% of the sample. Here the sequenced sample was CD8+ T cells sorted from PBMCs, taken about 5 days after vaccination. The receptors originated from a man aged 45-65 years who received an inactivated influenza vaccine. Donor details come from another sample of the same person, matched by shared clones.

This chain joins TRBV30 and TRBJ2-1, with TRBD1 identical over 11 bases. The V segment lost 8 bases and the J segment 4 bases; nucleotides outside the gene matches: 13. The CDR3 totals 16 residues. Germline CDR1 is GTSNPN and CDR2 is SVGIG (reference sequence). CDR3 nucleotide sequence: TGTGCCCGCAGTGGACAGGGGGCTTACGCGTACAATGAGCAGTTCTTC. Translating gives CARSGQGAYAYNEQFF.

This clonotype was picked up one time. CDR3 DNA: TGTGCCAGCAGATTACTAACTAGCGGGGGGGACTACGAGCAGTACTTC. Its protein product is CASRLLTSGGDYEQYF. The V call is TRBV27, the J call TRBJ2-7; TRBD2 matches 13 bases. V shed 6 bases, J shed 3 bases, and the junction held 8 bases outside the gene matches. Germline assignment: CDR1 MNHEY and CDR2 SMNVEV (reference sequence). The CDR3 runs 16 residues.

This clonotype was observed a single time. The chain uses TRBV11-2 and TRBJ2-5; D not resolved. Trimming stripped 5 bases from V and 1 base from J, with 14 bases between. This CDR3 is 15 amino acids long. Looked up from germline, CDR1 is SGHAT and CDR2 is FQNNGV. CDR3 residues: CASSLAGSSQETQYF. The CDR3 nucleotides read TGTGCCAGCAGCCTCGCCGGCAGCTCCCAAGAGACCCAGTACTTC.

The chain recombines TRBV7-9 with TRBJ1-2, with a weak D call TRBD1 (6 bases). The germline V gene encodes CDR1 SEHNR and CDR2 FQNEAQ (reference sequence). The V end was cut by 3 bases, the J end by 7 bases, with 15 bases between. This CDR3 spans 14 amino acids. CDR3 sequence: CASSFGAGEGGYTF. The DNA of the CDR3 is TGTGCCAGCAGCTTCGGTGCAGGGGAGGGTGGCTACACCTTC.